This TCR beta chain was found in a study of T-cell reconstitution after alpha-beta-depleted transplantation in children. Unique molecular identifiers were used in preparing the TCRbeta library. One entry per CDR3 protein results from TCRdb running MiXCR on the PCR reads. This sample has a few hundred thousand distinct CDR3 sequences, with around 19% found just once. The CDR3 length is 19 residues. V lost 0 bases, J lost 2 bases, and 17 bases lay in between. This clonotype was found a few times. Specimen: PBMCs from the stem cell graft donor, collected from the stem cell graft. The gene calls are TRBV12-3 or TRBV12-4 and TRBJ2-6; D may correspond to TRBD1 or TRBD2 (6 bases each). This TCR came from a human donor who donated a stem cell graft to a child with acute lymphoblastic leukemia. CDR3 loop: CASSLAPGAAVAGANVLTF. The CDR3, as DNA: TGTGCCAGCAGTTTAGCGCCGGGGGCCGCCGTCGCTGGGGCCAACGTCCTGACTTTC.